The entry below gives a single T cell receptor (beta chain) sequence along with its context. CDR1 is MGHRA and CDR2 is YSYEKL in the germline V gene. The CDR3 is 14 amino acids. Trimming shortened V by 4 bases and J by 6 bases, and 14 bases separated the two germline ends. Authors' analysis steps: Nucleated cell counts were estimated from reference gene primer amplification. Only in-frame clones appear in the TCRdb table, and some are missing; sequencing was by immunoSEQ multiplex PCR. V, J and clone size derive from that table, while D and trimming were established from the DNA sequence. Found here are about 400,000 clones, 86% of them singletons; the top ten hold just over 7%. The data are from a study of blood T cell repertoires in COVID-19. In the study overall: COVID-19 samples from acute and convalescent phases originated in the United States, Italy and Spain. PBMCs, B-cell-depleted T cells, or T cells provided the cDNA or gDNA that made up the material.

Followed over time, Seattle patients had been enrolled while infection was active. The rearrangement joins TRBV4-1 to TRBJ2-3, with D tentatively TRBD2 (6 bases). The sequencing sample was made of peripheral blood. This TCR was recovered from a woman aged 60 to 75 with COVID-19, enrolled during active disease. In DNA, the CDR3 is TGCGCCAGCAGCCGACTAGAGCAGAAGGATACGCAGTATTTT. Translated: CASSRLEQKDTQYF.